These 32 T cell receptor beta chains came from one sample sequenced in a study of blood T cell repertoires in COVID-19. Only in-frame clones appear in the TCRdb table, and some are missing; sequencing was by immunoSEQ multiplex PCR. The sample has fewer than 200,000 clones; around 88% are singletons. Sequenced sample: PBMCs or T cells enriched from blood (not recorded which). The receptors come from a woman aged 50 to 60 in a cohort exposed to, infected with or recovered from COVID-19 (not recorded which).

This clone has only one observation. The chain recombines TRBV9 with TRBJ2-2; D is perhaps TRBD1 (5 bases). The CDR3 extends over 14 amino acids. Trimming pared 4 bases from V and 8 bases from J, leaving 15 bases between. The germline V gene encodes CDR1 SGDLS and CDR2 YYNGEE. The CDR3 sequence is CASSRRTFEGELFF. CDR3 DNA: TGTGCCAGCAGCCGACGGACATTCGAGGGGGAGCTGTTTTTT.

The chain employs TRBV6-6 and TRBJ1-1; a possible D gene is TRBD1 (5 bases). Germline V lookup: CDR1 MNHNY, CDR2 SVGAGI (reference sequence). The V gene lost 11 bases and the J gene lost 0 bases, with 13 bases spanning the gap. The CDR3 runs 13 residues. The CDR3 nucleotides are TGTGCCGGCGGGGGGAGTATGAACACTGAAGCTTTCTTT. Its protein is CAGGGSMNTEAFF.

This chain links TRBV2 with TRBJ2-7; 7 bases fit TRBD1. J gave up 3 bases and V 10 bases, and 21 bases lay outside the gene matches. Germline CDR1 reads SNHLY; CDR2 reads FYNNEI. CDR3 length equals 17 residues. CDR3 amino acids: CATPSGTDPQRNYEQYF. DNA for the CDR3: TGTGCCACTCCAAGTGGGACAGACCCTCAACGGAACTACGAGCAGTACTTC.

The chain couples TRBV10-3 to TRBJ2-7, with 13 positions matching TRBD2. The V segment lost 3 bases and the J segment 1 base; nucleotides outside the gene matches: 3. CDR3 size: 16 residues. The germline gives CDR1 ENHRY, CDR2 SYGVKD. The DNA for the CDR3 is TGTGCCATCAGTGAACCGGGACTAGCGGGGTCCTACGAGCAGTACTTC. It encodes CAISEPGLAGSYEQYF.

V gene TRBV5-1 combines with J gene TRBJ2-2; TRBD1 is a possible D gene (6 bases). CDR1 is SGHRS, CDR2 YFSETQ, per germline. The CDR3 extends over 16 amino acids. V lost 5 bases to trimming and J lost 2 bases, with 16 bases between them. CDR3 region: CASRVGAGPNTGELFF. The CDR3 coding sequence is TGCGCCAGCAGGGTGGGGGCAGGGCCCAACACCGGGGAGCTGTTTTTT.

The chain employs TRBV3-1 (or the pseudogene TRBV3-2) and TRBJ2-5, with D possibly matching TRBD2 (8 bases). The CDR3 contains 15 residues. The V end was cut by 4 bases, the J end by 3 bases, with 15 bases between. Germline assignment: CDR1 LGHDT and CDR2 YNNKEL (reference sequence). The CDR3 sequence is CASSRDSGSKETQYF. The CDR3, as DNA: TGTGCCAGCAGCCGGGACAGCGGGAGTAAAGAGACCCAGTACTTC.

The chain uses TRBV5-8 and TRBJ1-2; 7 nucleotides align to TRBD1. CDR3 length equals 14 residues. Germline loops: CDR1 SGHTS, CDR2 YDEGEE. The junction had 5 bases not matched to a gene; V was cut back by 4 bases and J by 2 bases. The CDR3: CASSGRQGNYGYTF. Written as DNA, the CDR3 is TGTGCCAGCAGCGGCCGACAGGGCAACTATGGCTACACCTTC.

The sample holds one count of this clone. The sample holds other DNA sequences that translate to the same CDR3. V and J are TRBV9 and TRBJ2-1; a weak D match, TRBD2 (5 bases). Deletions cut 0 bases from V and 2 bases from J, with 9 bases between. Germline V gene sequence: CDR1 SGDLS, CDR2 YYNGEE. CDR3 length: 15 amino acids. This chain's CDR3 is CASSVGLAAYNEQFF. CDR3 sequence (DNA): TGTGCCAGCAGCGTAGGCCTAGCCGCCTACAATGAGCAGTTCTTC.

CDR3 sequence (DNA): TGTGCCTCACAGGGCCGCACCTTC. Its protein is CASQGRTF. J is TRBJ1-2 and V is TRBV6-6; possibly TRBD1 for D (6 bases). The CDR3 consists of 8 residues. Germline V gene lookup returns CDR1 MNHNY and CDR2 SVGAGI (reference sequence). Trimming removed 11 bases from V and 13 bases from J, with 11 bases in between.

V is TRBV15 and J is TRBJ1-6, with D tentatively TRBD1 (5 bases). There are 16 residues in the CDR3. Germline V CDR1 and CDR2: LNHNV, YYDKDF (reference sequence). Trimming stripped 3 bases from V and 13 bases from J, with 22 bases between. The CDR3 here is CATSSDRTGLNDPLHF. Here the CDR3 DNA reads TGTGCCACCAGCAGCGATAGGACGGGACTTAATGATCCCCTCCACTTT.

The genes are TRBV6-5 and TRBJ2-1; maybe TRBD1 (5 bases). Germline V gene lookup returns CDR1 MNHEY and CDR2 SVGAGI. With 2 bases removed from V and 6 bases from J, the gap between germline ends came to 11 bases. The CDR3 runs 14 residues. This CDR3 is CASSYMAGPNEQFF. The CDR3 DNA reads TGTGCCAGCAGTTACATGGCAGGGCCCAATGAGCAGTTCTTC.

J is TRBJ2-7 and V is TRBV28; 8 bases fit TRBD1. Germline CDR1 and CDR2: MDHEN and SYDVKM. The CDR3 consists of 14 residues. After removal of 7 bases from V and 13 bases from J, the junction contained 18 bases not matched to a gene. The CDR3 region is CASTPPRAGGTLYF. For the CDR3, the DNA is TGTGCCAGCACTCCACCTCGGGCAGGGGGCACCCTTTACTTC.

About this clone itself: Other nucleotide sequences from this sample produce the same CDR3. The rearrangement joins TRBV6-5 to TRBJ2-7; D remains unclear. Germline lookup yields CDR1 MNHEY and CDR2 SVGAGI. The length of the CDR3 is 11 residues. Trimming removed 5 bases at V and 3 bases at J, with 5 bases between. The CDR3, as DNA: TGTGCCAGCAGTAACAACTACGAGCAGTACTTC. It codes for CASSNNYEQYF.

This chain uses TRBV28 with TRBJ2-6; 9 nucleotides agree with TRBD1. The CDR3 covers 16 residues. Losses at the gene ends were 6 bases for V and 3 bases for J; bases not matched to a gene: 6. Germline CDR1 MDHEN, CDR2 SYDVKM. The CDR3 region has the DNA TGTGCCAGCAGAACCGGGACAGGGTATGGGGCCAACGTCCTGACTTTC. This encodes CASRTGTGYGANVLTF.

The CDR3 nucleotides read TGCAGTGCTAGAGGAACTTATGGCTACACCTTC. It codes for CSARGTYGYTF. V is TRBV20-1 and J is TRBJ1-2; no clear D gene. Germline-derived CDR1 and CDR2 are DFQATT and SNEGSKA (reference sequence). CDR3 size: 11 residues. With 1 base removed from V and 5 bases from J, the gap between germline ends came to 5 bases.

The chain is built from TRBV11-3 and TRBJ2-2; D unclear. Trimming removed 6 bases at V and 3 bases at J, with 14 bases between. CDR1 and CDR2 (germline): SGHNT, YENEEA. CDR3 length: 15 amino acids. CDR3 DNA: TGTGCCAGCAGTAAAGACACCTATCACACCGGGGAGCTGTTTTTT. Its translation is CASSKDTYHTGELFF.

The V and J genes are TRBV9 and TRBJ2-5; a weak D match, TRBD1 (5 bases). The CDR3 spans 16 residues. Germline CDR1 and CDR2: SGDLS and YYNGEE. The V end was cut by 0 bases, the J end by 2 bases, with 14 bases between. The CDR3 DNA follows: TGTGCCAGCAGCGTAGCCCACTCAGGGTGGCAAGAGACCCAGTACTTC. Its protein is CASSVAHSGWQETQYF.

There are a few counts of this clone. The chain recombines TRBV6-6 with TRBJ2-7; TRBD2 agrees at 13 bases. From germline, CDR1 is MNHNY and CDR2 SVGAGI (reference sequence). The CDR3 spans 17 residues. The V gene end was trimmed by 5 bases and the J gene end by 3 bases; junction bases not matched to a gene: 10. The CDR3 DNA reads TGTGCCAGCAGTCCGGGACTAGCGGGGAGCCACCTCTACGAGCAGTACTTC. Protein: CASSPGLAGSHLYEQYF.

The genes are TRBV2 and TRBJ1-1, with 8 bases that match TRBD1. The CDR3 extends over 15 amino acids. Trimming at V came to 5 bases and at J to 2 bases, leaving 7 bases not matched to a gene. Germline-derived CDR1 and CDR2 are SNHLY and FYNNEI. CDR3 loop: CASSPDRGDNTEAFF. CDR3 DNA sequence: TGTGCCAGCAGTCCAGACAGGGGCGACAACACTGAAGCTTTCTTT.

This clone was counted between two and nine times. The gene calls are TRBV27 and TRBJ1-5; D is perhaps TRBD1 (6 bases). The CDR3 loop spans 14 amino acids. Between the trimmed V and J ends, which lost 6 bases and 7 bases, there was a span of 16 bases. Germline CDR1 and CDR2: MNHEY and SMNVEV (reference sequence). CDR3 in amino acids: CASSLTGRGQPQHF. As DNA, the CDR3 is TGTGCCAGCAGCCTTACTGGCAGGGGACAGCCCCAGCATTTT.

The chain employs TRBV10-3 and TRBJ1-5, with D perhaps TRBD1 (6 bases). The CDR3 consists of 15 residues. Trimming took 5 bases from V and 3 from J, leaving 14 bases between them. Looked up from germline, CDR1 is ENHRY and CDR2 is SYGVKD. The CDR3 DNA reads as TGTGCCATCAGTAGAGGGGACACCAACAATCAGCCCCAGCATTTT. As protein: CAISRGDTNNQPQHF.

The chain employs TRBV7-2 and TRBJ1-3, with 10 bases identical to TRBD1. V lost 4 bases and J lost 4; bases outside the gene matches: 13. CDR3 length equals 18 residues. Germline CDR1 reads SGHTA; CDR2 reads FQGNSA. In DNA form, the CDR3 reads TGTGCCAGCAGCTCTACTCCCCCGGGACAGGGGTCCGGAAACACCATATATTTT. Its translation is CASSSTPPGQGSGNTIYF.

This clone was recorded many times. This sequence joins TRBV28 and TRBJ1-2, with a tentative D call TRBD1 (6 bases). CDR3 length: 14 residues. The V end lost 8 bases, the J end lost 3 bases, and 16 bases lay between the germline ends. CDR1 MDHEN and CDR2 SYDVKM come from the germline V gene. In nucleotides, the CDR3 is TGTGCCAGCGGCCAGGGGAGTGAGTACTATGGCTACACCTTC. It yields the protein CASGQGSEYYGYTF.

Regarding this clone: The same CDR3 arises from other DNA sequences in this sample as well. The chain uses TRBV9 and TRBJ1-1, with a possible D match to TRBD1 (6 bases). Germline loops: CDR1 SGDLS, CDR2 YYNGEE. The CDR3 loop spans 14 amino acids. Trimming took off 0 bases at V and 3 bases at J, with 9 bases between the two ends. The CDR3 sequence is CASSVGQAYTEAFF. The CDR3 coding sequence is TGTGCCAGCAGCGTAGGACAGGCTTACACTGAAGCTTTCTTT. The whole variable domain, remainder taken from reference TRBV9 and TRBJ1-1, is DSGVTQTPKHLITATGQRVTLRCSPRSGDLSVYWYQQSLDQGLQFLIQYYNGEERAKGNILERFSAQQFPDLHSELNLSSLELGDSALYFCASSVGQAYTEAFFGQGTRLTVV.

CDR3 amino acids: CATSRDRTGGGSGYTF. As DNA, the CDR3 is TGTGCCACCAGCAGGGACAGGACAGGTGGGGGTAGTGGCTACACCTTC. V gene TRBV15 combines with J gene TRBJ1-2; 7 positions match TRBD1. The CDR3 spans 16 residues. Germline loops: CDR1 LNHNV, CDR2 YYDKDF (reference sequence). J gave up 7 bases and V 3 bases, and 14 bases lay outside the gene matches. The whole variable domain, filled in from reference TRBV15 and TRBJ1-2, reads DAMVIQNPRYQVTQFGKPVTLSCSQTLNHNVMYWYQQKSSQAPKLLFHYYDKDFNNEADTPDNFQSRRPNTSFCFLDIRSPGLGDTAMYLCATSRDRTGGGSGYTFGSGTRLTVV.

The chain uses TRBV7-3 and TRBJ2-5, with 11 bases lining up with TRBD1. This CDR3 is built from 17 residues. Germline lookup yields CDR1 SGHTA and CDR2 FQGTGA. J lost 7 bases, V lost 0 bases, and 10 bases had no gene match. The CDR3: CASSLTMGQGEMGTQYF. In DNA, the CDR3 is TGTGCCAGCAGCTTAACGATGGGACAGGGGGAGATGGGGACCCAGTACTTC.

The chain has TRBV5-1 and TRBJ2-5; no clear D. The germline V gene encodes CDR1 SGHRS and CDR2 YFSETQ. There are 14 residues in the CDR3. The V gene lost 0 bases and the J gene lost 2 bases, with 8 bases spanning the gap. In DNA, the CDR3 is TGCGCCAGCAGCTTGGGGGCAGAGCAAGAGACCCAGTACTTC. Translating it yields CASSLGAEQETQYF.

This clone was detected a few times. The chain is built from TRBV6-1 and TRBJ2-5, with TRBD1 matching over 7 bases. The V gene's germline CDR1 is MNHNS and CDR2 SASEGT. The CDR3 is made up of 15 amino acids. Unmatched junction bases numbered 9, after V lost 1 base and J lost 7 bases. This CDR3 is CASSEVGDRVGTQYF. Here the CDR3 DNA reads TGTGCCAGCAGTGAAGTGGGCGACAGGGTGGGGACCCAGTACTTC.

The CDR3 DNA reads as TGTGCCAGCAGCTTAGATCTCTCAGCCAAAAACATTCAGTACTTC. Translated: CASSLDLSAKNIQYF. The gene calls are TRBV7-8 and TRBJ2-4; D remains ambiguous. The CDR3 length is 15 residues. V gave up 1 base and J gave up 0 bases, with 7 bases separating them. Germline V gene sequence: CDR1 SGHVS, CDR2 FQNEAQ. The whole variable domain, filled in from reference TRBV7-8 and TRBJ2-4, reads GAGVSQSPRYKVAKRGQDVALRCDPISGHVSLFWYQQALGQGPEFLTYFQNEAQLDKSGLPSDRFFAERPEGSVSTLKIQRTQQEDSAVYLCASSLDLSAKNIQYFGAGTRLSVL.

The chain combines TRBV6-4 with TRBJ2-3; TRBD2 might be the D (6 bases). In germline, CDR1 is MRHNA, CDR2 SNTAGT. This CDR3 is built from 16 residues. V was cut by 3 bases and J by 0 bases, with 13 bases left in between. The CDR3 DNA reads TGTGCCAGCAGTGAAGAGCTAGCGCCTAGCACAGATACGCAGTATTTT. Translated: CASSEELAPSTDTQYF.

This chain joins TRBV11-2 and TRBJ2-2; D remains unclear. Per the germline V gene, CDR1 is SGHAT and CDR2 is FQNNGV. The CDR3 spans 13 residues. The V end was cut by 1 base, the J end by 6 bases, with 6 bases between. Written as DNA, the CDR3 is TGTGCCAGCAGCTTAGTATTGTCCGGGGAGCTGTTTTTT. Translating gives CASSLVLSGELFF.

In DNA form, the CDR3 reads TGTGCCAGTAGTCAACAGGGTCCCGGGGAGCTGTTTTTT. This translates into CASSQQGPGELFF. This chain joins TRBV19 and TRBJ2-2, with D possibly being TRBD1 (6 bases). Germline V CDR1 and CDR2: LNHDA, SQIVND (reference sequence). V was shortened by 5 bases and J by 6 bases, with 10 bases between the two germline ends. CDR3 length: 13 residues.